The 22 T cell receptor beta chains reported below all come from one sample, sequenced in a study of blood T cell repertoires in COVID-19. Clones were sequenced by immunoSEQ multiplex PCR, and TCRdb holds only the in-frame ones, with some missing. Of some 400,000 clones in the sample, around 87% are singletons; the top ten hold about 10%. Sequencing was performed on peripheral blood. Receptor source: a woman aged 25 to 45 with COVID-19, enrolled during active disease.

The V and J genes are TRBV9 and TRBJ2-2, with TRBD1 as a possible D gene (6 bases). From germline, CDR1 is SGDLS and CDR2 YYNGEE. The germline V and J ends were trimmed by 0 bases and 4 bases, with 13 bases remaining between them. CDR3 length: 16 residues. DNA for the CDR3: TGTGCCAGCAGCGTAGGGTGGACAGCTACCACCGGGGAGCTGTTTTTT. Translating it yields CASSVGWTATTGELFF.

This chain links TRBV14 with TRBJ1-1; D remains unclear. Germline lookup yields CDR1 SGHDN and CDR2 FVKESK. Trimming left V 3 bases short and J 2 bases short, with 4 bases between. CDR3 length equals 12 residues. The CDR3 reads CASSHLNTEAFF. The CDR3 DNA sequence: TGTGCCAGCAGCCACTTAAACACTGAAGCTTTCTTT.

The chain is built from TRBV5-6 and TRBJ1-4; maybe TRBD1 (5 bases). Looked up from germline, CDR1 is SGHDT and CDR2 is YYEEEE. V lost 1 base and J lost 7, with 17 bases in between. CDR3 length equals 16 residues. Written as DNA, the CDR3 is TGTGCCAGCAGCTTGTATAATCCAGGGATGGGTGAAAAACTGTTTTTT. Protein product: CASSLYNPGMGEKLFF.

V and J are TRBV3-1 (or the pseudogene TRBV3-2) and TRBJ2-7; D is ambiguous. Germline CDR1 is LGHDT and CDR2 is YNNKEL (reference sequence). The V and J ends lost 5 bases and 1 base respectively, with 9 bases between them. This CDR3 has 13 residues. The CDR3 coding sequence is TGTGCCAGCAGCTCGAGCCTTTCCTACGAGCAGTACTTC. Translating gives CASSSSLSYEQYF.

The chain is built from TRBV2 and TRBJ2-5; D gene unclear. Germline V lookup: CDR1 SNHLY, CDR2 FYNNEI. CDR3 length equals 13 residues. Trimming took off 4 bases at V and 2 bases at J, with 8 bases between the two ends. The chain's CDR3 is CASSVEAQETQYF. CDR3 sequence (DNA): TGTGCCAGCAGTGTCGAAGCACAAGAGACCCAGTACTTC.

V and J are TRBV7-6 and TRBJ1-1, with D hard to call. Trimming cost V 1 base and J 4 bases, with 13 bases left between them. Germline-derived CDR1 and CDR2 are SGHVS and FNYEAQ. CDR3 length: 15 residues. The CDR3 DNA sequence: TGTGCCAGCAGCTTAGTCAGTGGGCGGGGCACTGAAGCTTTCTTT. It yields the protein CASSLVSGRGTEAFF.

This clone was picked up many times. The rearrangement uses TRBV7-9 and TRBJ1-2, with D perhaps matching TRBD1 (6 bases). V was trimmed by 5 bases and J by 8 bases, leaving 9 bases between them. Germline values: CDR1 SEHNR, CDR2 FQNEAQ (reference sequence). The CDR3 loop spans 11 amino acids. CDR3 in DNA: TGTGCCAGCAGCCTCAGGGGCGGCTACACCTTC. Protein sequence: CASSLRGGYTF.

The CDR3 is CASSGSPLASGRSWETQYF. As DNA, the CDR3 is TGTGCCAGCAGTGGGTCACCCCTGGCTAGCGGGAGGTCGTGGGAGACCCAGTACTTC. V usage is TRBV2 and J usage is TRBJ2-5; 11 positions match TRBD2. CDR3 length: 19 residues. Germline V gives CDR1 SNHLY, CDR2 FYNNEI. The V and J ends lost 4 bases and 5 bases, in that order; junction bases with no gene match: 18.

This clone was recorded many times. V gene TRBV29-1 combines with J gene TRBJ2-7; no clear D gene. Trimming took 4 bases from V and 4 from J, leaving 11 bases between them. The CDR3 contains 12 residues. Germline V gene data show CDR1 as SQVTM and CDR2 as ANQGSEA. CDR3 residues: CSVAGSQYEQYF. In nucleotides, the CDR3 is TGCAGCGTTGCGGGTTCCCAATACGAGCAGTACTTC.

This chain links TRBV7-3 with TRBJ1-1; a possible D gene is TRBD1 (6 bases). V lost 2 bases and J lost 5, with 9 bases in between. This CDR3 contains 13 residues. The germline V gene has CDR1 SGHTA and CDR2 FQGTGA. CDR3 residues: CASSLAGATEAFF. The DNA of the CDR3 is TGTGCCAGCAGCTTAGCAGGGGCGACTGAAGCTTTCTTT.

V is TRBV10-2 and J is TRBJ1-1, with no clear D. The V gene lost 0 bases and the J gene lost 1 base, with 6 bases spanning the gap. Germline loops: CDR1 WSHSY, CDR2 SAAADI. The CDR3 is 14 amino acids. CDR3 sequence (DNA): TGCGCCAGCAGTGAGTCTTGGAGGAACACTGAAGCTTTCTTT. Residues: CASSESWRNTEAFF.

The chain recombines TRBV7-9 with TRBJ2-5; 14 positions agree with TRBD2. The CDR3 has 15 residues. CDR1 and CDR2 from the germline V gene are SEHNR and FQNEAQ (reference sequence). V lost 6 bases and J lost 5; bases outside the gene matches: 5. CDR3 sequence: CASRAGTSGSETQYF. CDR3 sequence (DNA): TGTGCCAGCAGGGCCGGGACTAGCGGGAGTGAGACCCAGTACTTC.

Details on this clone: Relative to the germline gene, one junction end is altered; a read error may explain this. The chain joins TRBV7-7 to TRBJ2-1, with TRBD1 as a possible D gene (6 bases). The length of the CDR3 is 13 residues. CDR1 is SSHAT and CDR2 is FNYEAQ in the germline V gene (reference sequence). Written as DNA, the CDR3 is TGTGCTAGCAGCTCCAACAGGGAAAGTGAGCAGTTCTTC. Protein: CASSSNRESEQFF.

This clone was counted once. Here the CDR3 reads CASSLYSGGTSSVVAQYF. As DNA, the CDR3 is TGCGCCAGCAGCTTATATTCGGGGGGGACTAGCTCGGTAGTGGCGCAGTATTTT. The J gene is TRBJ2-3, the V gene TRBV5-1; the match to TRBD2 covers 9 bases. Germline loops: CDR1 SGHRS, CDR2 YFSETQ. J gave up 10 bases and V 2 bases, and 20 bases lay outside the gene matches. The CDR3 covers 18 residues.

The rearrangement links TRBV3-1 (or the pseudogene TRBV3-2) to TRBJ1-2; the match to TRBD1 covers 8 bases. The CDR3 loop spans 14 amino acids. Germline assignment: CDR1 LGHDT and CDR2 YNNKEL (reference sequence). Unmatched junction bases numbered 2, after V lost 1 base and J lost 4 bases. The CDR3 nucleotides are TGTGCCAGCAGCCAAGCAGGGGGCAGCTATGGCTACACCTTC. This codes for CASSQAGGSYGYTF.

This clone was counted a few times. The J gene is TRBJ1-1, the V gene TRBV18; 7 bases align to TRBD1. The CDR3 length is 13 residues. Losses at the gene ends were 4 bases for V and 11 bases for J; bases not matched to a gene: 10. Germline values: CDR1 KGHSH, CDR2 LQKENI. CDR3 loop: CASSQGALESAFF. The CDR3 coding sequence is TGTGCCAGCTCACAGGGGGCTTTGGAATCGGCTTTCTTT.

This chain connects TRBV5-1 to TRBJ1-1; 7 positions agree with TRBD1. Germline V gene data show CDR1 as SGHRS and CDR2 as YFSETQ. The CDR3 spans 14 residues. V trimming: 3 bases; J trimming: 2 bases; junction bases outside the gene matches: 4. CDR3 sequence (DNA): TGCGCCAGCAGCTCACGGACAGGAAACACTGAAGCTTTCTTT. Its protein product is CASSSRTGNTEAFF. Based on the CDR3 plus reference TRBV5-1 and TRBJ1-1, the full variable domain is KAGVTQTPRYLIKTRGQQVTLSCSPISGHRSVSWYQQTPGQGLQFLFEYFSETQRNKGNFPGRFSGRQFSNSRSEMNVSTLELGDSALYLCASSSRTGNTEAFFGQGTRLTVV.

The genes are TRBV28 and TRBJ2-7; D is undetermined. V lost 0 bases, J lost 7 bases, and 7 bases lay in between. CDR3 length: 12 amino acids. Germline V gene sequence: CDR1 MDHEN, CDR2 SYDVKM. The CDR3 region has the DNA TGTGCCAGCAGTTTATGGTCTCGTGAGCAGTACTTC. Translating it yields CASSLWSREQYF.

V and J are TRBV7-2 and TRBJ1-5; weak D call: TRBD1 (5 bases). Trimming pared 2 bases from V and 5 bases from J, leaving 19 bases between. The CDR3 has 17 amino acids. Per the germline V gene, CDR1 is SGHTA and CDR2 is FQGNSA. The CDR3 is CASSLLLGRVEDQPQHF. The CDR3 DNA sequence: TGTGCCAGCAGCTTATTGTTGGGCAGGGTTGAGGATCAGCCCCAGCATTTT.

This rearrangement joins TRBV5-4 to TRBJ2-7; possibly TRBD1 for D (5 bases). The CDR3 length is 15 residues. Per the germline V gene, CDR1 is SGHNT and CDR2 is YYREEE (reference sequence). V lost 0 bases and J lost 5, with 15 bases in between. CDR3: CASSLGDSRADEQYF. CDR3 DNA sequence: TGTGCCAGCAGCTTGGGAGACTCCAGGGCCGACGAGCAGTACTTC.

The CDR3 sequence is CASHPGGPNQPQHF. For the CDR3, the DNA is TGTGCCAGCCACCCAGGGGGCCCCAATCAGCCCCAGCATTTT. This rearrangement joins TRBV28 to TRBJ1-5; 8 positions match TRBD1. V lost 8 bases, J lost 3 bases, and 6 bases stayed unmatched. CDR3 length: 14 residues. From germline, CDR1 is MDHEN and CDR2 SYDVKM.

The V gene is TRBV6-2 or TRBV6-3, the J gene TRBJ2-1; 7 bases are shared with TRBD2. V dropped 2 bases and J dropped 2; count of bases not matched to a gene: 3. Germline CDR1 MNHEY, CDR2 SVGEGT. The CDR3 covers 15 residues. The CDR3 bases are TGTGCCAGCAGTTACGGGGGGGGACCCTACAATGAGCAGTTCTTC. Translation: CASSYGGGPYNEQFF.